Reported below is one T cell receptor beta chain. No antigen is known for it. The record originates from a study of shared clonotypes between healthy human individuals. General study results and limits: Sharing across four donors was seen in 5% to 5.5% of naive CD4 clonotypes. Sample collection involved blood only; tissue repertoires are likely different.

V was trimmed by 7 bases and J by 7 bases, leaving 19 bases between them. The CDR3 runs 15 residues. Germline CDR1 and CDR2: SEHNR and FQNEAQ (reference sequence). In the original analysis: Filtering differed, since immunoSEQ gave only junction sequences and no quality scores. Using immunoSEQ multiplex PCR, the repertoire was profiled, and TCRdb retains in-frame clones only, with some absent. The DNA was the basis for D and trimming; V, J and clone size are from that table. This table has about a million clones, around 77% appearing once. The receptor's source is a man aged 18 to 30 in good health. Some clones in this sample may be carry-over from other donors' samples. Sequenced: memory CD4+ T cells from PBMCs. Subset of the sample: CD45RA-negative fraction. V is TRBV7-9 and J is TRBJ2-2; either TRBD1 or TRBD2 may supply D (6 bases each). DNA for the CDR3: TGTGCCAGCACCCACGGGGGCCAAGGAGGCGGGGAGCTGTTTTTT. It specifies CASTHGGQGGGELFF.